This T cell receptor beta chain was retrieved from a study of cytotoxic CD8 clonotypes in ibrutinib-treated CLL. Sequencing used immunoSEQ multiplex PCR; TCRdb keeps in-frame clones, though not all of them. The table lists around 330,000 clones, over 60% of them singletons, with roughly 6.8% in the top ten. Deletions cut 0 bases from V and 2 bases from J, with 9 bases between. CDR3 size: 14 residues. Germline CDR1 reads SGHDT; CDR2 reads YYEEEE. The sample here was PBMCs, taken after 36 months of ibrutinib treatment. The TCR sequence derives from a human donor with chronic lymphocytic leukemia. The chain couples TRBV5-6 to TRBJ2-7; a weak D match, TRBD2 (6 bases). CDR3: CASSLVGLTYEQYF. CDR3 bases: TGTGCCAGCAGCTTGGTGGGACTTACCTACGAGCAGTACTTC.